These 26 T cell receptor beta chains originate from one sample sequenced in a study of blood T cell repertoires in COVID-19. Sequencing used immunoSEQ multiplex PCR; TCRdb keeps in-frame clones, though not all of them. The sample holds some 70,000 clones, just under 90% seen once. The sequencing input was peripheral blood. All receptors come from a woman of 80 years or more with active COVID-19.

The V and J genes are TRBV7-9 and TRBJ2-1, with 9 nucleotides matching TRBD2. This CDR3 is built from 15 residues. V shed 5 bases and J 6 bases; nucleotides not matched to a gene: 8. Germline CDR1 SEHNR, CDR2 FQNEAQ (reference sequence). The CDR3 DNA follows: TGTGCCAGCAGCGCGGGAGGGCCGTGGGGCAATGAGCAGTTCTTC. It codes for CASSAGGPWGNEQFF.

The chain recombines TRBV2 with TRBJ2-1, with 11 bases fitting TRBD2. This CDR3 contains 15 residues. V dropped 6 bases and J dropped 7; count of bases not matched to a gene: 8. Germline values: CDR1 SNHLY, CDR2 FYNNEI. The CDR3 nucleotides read TGTGCCAGCAGAGTACTAGCGGGAGTAGAAAATGAGCAGTTCTTC. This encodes CASRVLAGVENEQFF.

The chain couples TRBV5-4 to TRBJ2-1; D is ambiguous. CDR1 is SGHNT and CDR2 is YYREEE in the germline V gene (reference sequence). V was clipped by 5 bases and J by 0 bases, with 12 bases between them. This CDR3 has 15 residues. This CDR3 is CASSLDKSSYNEQFF. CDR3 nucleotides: TGTGCCAGCAGTCTTGATAAGAGCTCCTACAATGAGCAGTTCTTC. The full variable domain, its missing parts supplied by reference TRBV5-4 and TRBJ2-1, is ETGVTQSPTHLIKTRGQQVTLRCSSQSGHNTVSWYQQALGQGPQFIFQYYREEENGRGNFPPRFSGLQFPNYSSELNVNALELDDSALYLCASSLDKSSYNEQFFGPGTRLTVL.

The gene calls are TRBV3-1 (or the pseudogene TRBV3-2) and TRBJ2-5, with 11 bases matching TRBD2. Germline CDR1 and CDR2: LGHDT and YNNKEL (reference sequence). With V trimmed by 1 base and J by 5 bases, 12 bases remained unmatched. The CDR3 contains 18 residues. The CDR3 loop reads CASSQGDVAGGPRETQYF. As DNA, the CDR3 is TGTGCCAGCAGCCAAGGGGACGTAGCGGGAGGGCCAAGGGAGACCCAGTACTTC.

The CDR3 nucleotides are TGTGCCAGCAGCTTACTGGGACTAGCGGGAAGCGGGGAGCTGTTTTTT. Protein sequence: CASSLLGLAGSGELFF. This sequence joins TRBV7-3 and TRBJ2-2; the match to TRBD2 covers 13 bases. Losses at the gene ends were 2 bases for V and 7 bases for J; bases not matched to a gene: 4. Germline CDR1 reads SGHTA; CDR2 reads FQGTGA. This CDR3 comprises 16 residues.

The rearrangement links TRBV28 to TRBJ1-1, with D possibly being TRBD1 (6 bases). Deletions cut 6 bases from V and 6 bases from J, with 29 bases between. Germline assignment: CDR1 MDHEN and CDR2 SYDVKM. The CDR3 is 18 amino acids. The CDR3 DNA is TGTGCCAGCAGCCACGTAGAGGGGACAATTCACTTTAAGTCTGAAGCTTTCTTT. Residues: CASSHVEGTIHFKSEAFF.

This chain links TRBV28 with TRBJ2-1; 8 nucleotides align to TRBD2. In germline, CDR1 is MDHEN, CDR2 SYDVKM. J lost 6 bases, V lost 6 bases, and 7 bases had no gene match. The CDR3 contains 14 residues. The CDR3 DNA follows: TGTGCCAGCAGACCTCAACTAGCGGTCAATGAGCAGTTCTTC. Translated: CASRPQLAVNEQFF.

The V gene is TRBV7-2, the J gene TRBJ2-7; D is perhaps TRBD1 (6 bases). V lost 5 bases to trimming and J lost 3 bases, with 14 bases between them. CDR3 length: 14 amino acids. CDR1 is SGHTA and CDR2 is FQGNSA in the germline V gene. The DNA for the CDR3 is TGTGCCAGCAGCCCCGGTCAACAGGGCTACGAGCAGTACTTC. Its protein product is CASSPGQQGYEQYF.

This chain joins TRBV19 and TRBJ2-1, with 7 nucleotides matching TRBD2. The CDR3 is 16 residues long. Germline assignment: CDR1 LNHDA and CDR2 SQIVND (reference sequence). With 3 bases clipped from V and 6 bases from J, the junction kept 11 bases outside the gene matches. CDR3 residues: CASSIRTRQGFNEQFF. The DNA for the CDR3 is TGTGCCAGTAGTATTCGGACTAGACAAGGGTTCAATGAGCAGTTCTTC.

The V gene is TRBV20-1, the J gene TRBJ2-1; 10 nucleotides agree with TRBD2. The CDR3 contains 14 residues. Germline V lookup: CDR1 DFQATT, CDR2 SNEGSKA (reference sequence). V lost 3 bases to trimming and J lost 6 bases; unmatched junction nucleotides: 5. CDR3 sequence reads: CSASFSGRANEQFF. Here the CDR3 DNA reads TGCAGTGCTAGTTTCAGCGGGAGGGCCAATGAGCAGTTCTTC.

The DNA for the CDR3 is TGTGCCAGCAGTTACTCAGGAGGGGACGGTGAAAAACTGTTTTTT. As protein: CASSYSGGDGEKLFF. V gene TRBV6-6 combines with J gene TRBJ1-4, with a weak D call TRBD1 (5 bases). Looked up from germline, CDR1 is MNHNY and CDR2 is SVGAGI (reference sequence). The CDR3 extends over 15 amino acids. Trimming took off 0 bases at V and 7 bases at J, with 12 bases between the two ends.

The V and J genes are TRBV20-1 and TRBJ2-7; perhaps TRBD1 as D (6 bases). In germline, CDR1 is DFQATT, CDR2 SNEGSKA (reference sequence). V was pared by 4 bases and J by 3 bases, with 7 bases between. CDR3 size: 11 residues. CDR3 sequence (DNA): TGCAGTGCTACAGGGGTCTACGAGCAGTACTTC. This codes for CSATGVYEQYF.

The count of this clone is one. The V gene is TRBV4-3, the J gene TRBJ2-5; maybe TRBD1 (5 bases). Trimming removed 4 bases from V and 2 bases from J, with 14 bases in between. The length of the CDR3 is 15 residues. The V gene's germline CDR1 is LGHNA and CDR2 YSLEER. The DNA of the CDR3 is TGCGCCAGCAGCCGTCTAGGACGACAGCAAGAGACCCAGTACTTC. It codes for CASSRLGRQQETQYF.

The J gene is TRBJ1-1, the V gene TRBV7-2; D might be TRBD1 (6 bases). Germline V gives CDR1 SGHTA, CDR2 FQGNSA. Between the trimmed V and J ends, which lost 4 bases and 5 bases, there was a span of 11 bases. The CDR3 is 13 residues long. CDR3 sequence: CASSYRGGTEAFF. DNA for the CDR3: TGTGCCAGCAGCTATAGAGGGGGTACTGAAGCTTTCTTT.

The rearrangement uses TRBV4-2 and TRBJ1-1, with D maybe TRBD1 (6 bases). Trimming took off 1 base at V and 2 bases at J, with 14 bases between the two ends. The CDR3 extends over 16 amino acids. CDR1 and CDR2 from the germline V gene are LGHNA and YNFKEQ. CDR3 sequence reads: CASSQAANRANTEAFF. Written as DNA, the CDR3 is TGTGCCAGCAGCCAAGCAGCTAACAGGGCCAACACTGAAGCTTTCTTT.

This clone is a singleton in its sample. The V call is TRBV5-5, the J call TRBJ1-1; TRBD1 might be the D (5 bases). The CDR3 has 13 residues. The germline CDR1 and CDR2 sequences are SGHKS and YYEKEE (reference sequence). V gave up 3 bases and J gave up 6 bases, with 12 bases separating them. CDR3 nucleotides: TGTGCCAGCAGCTCGCGGCCGGGGGCTGAAGCTTTCTTT. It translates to CASSSRPGAEAFF. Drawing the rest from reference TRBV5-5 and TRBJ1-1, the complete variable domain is DAGVTQSPTHLIKTRGQQVTLRCSPISGHKSVSWYQQVLGQGPQFIFQYYEKEERGRGNFPDRFSARQFPNYSSELNVNALLLGDSALYLCASSSRPGAEAFFGQGTRLTVV.

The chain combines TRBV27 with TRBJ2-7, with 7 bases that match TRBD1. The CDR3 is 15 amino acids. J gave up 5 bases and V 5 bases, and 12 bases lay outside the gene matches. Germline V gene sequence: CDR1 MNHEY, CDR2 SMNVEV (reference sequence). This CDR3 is CASSPGTATRHEQYF. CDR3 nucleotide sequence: TGTGCCAGCAGTCCCGGGACAGCAACGAGGCACGAGCAGTACTTC.

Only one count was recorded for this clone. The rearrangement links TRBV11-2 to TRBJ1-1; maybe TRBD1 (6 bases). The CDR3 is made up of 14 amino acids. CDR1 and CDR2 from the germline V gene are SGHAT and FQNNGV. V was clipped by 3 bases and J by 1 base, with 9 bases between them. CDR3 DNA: TGTGCCAGCAGCTTCGGGACACCGAACACTGAAGCTTTCTTT. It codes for CASSFGTPNTEAFF. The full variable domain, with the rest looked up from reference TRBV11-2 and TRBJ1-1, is EAGVAQSPRYKIIEKRQSVAFWCNPISGHATLYWYQQILGQGPKLLIQFQNNGVVDDSQLPKDRFSAERLKGVDSTLKIQPAKLEDSAVYLCASSFGTPNTEAFFGQGTRLTVV.

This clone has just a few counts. The CDR3 sequence is CASRLGTGDTEAFF. The CDR3 region has the DNA TGTGCCAGCAGACTCGGGACAGGTGACACTGAAGCTTTCTTT. The chain employs TRBV14 and TRBJ1-1; 8 bases align to TRBD1. Germline V CDR1 and CDR2: SGHDN, FVKESK. The V gene end was trimmed by 6 bases and the J gene end by 3 bases; junction bases not matched to a gene: 6. This CDR3 is 14 amino acids long.

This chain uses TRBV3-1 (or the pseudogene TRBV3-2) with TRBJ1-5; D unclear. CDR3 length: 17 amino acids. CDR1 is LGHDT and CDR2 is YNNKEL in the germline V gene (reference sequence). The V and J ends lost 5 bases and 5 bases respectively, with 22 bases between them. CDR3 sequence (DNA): TGTGCCAGCAGCGGGCACATTCCCATTTGGCATCATCAGCCCCAGCATTTT. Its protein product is CASSGHIPIWHHQPQHF.

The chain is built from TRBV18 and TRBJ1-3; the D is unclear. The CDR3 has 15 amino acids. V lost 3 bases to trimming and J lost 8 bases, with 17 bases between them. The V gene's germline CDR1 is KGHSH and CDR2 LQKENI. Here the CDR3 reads CASSPQTTYGDTIYF. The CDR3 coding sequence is TGTGCCAGCTCACCGCAGACAACGTACGGGGACACCATATATTTT.

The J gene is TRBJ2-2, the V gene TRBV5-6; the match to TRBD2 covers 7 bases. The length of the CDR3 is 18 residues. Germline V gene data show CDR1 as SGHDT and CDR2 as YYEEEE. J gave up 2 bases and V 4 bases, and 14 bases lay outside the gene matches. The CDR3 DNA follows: TGTGCCAGCAGCCCGAGACCGGGGGGATGGGGAAACACCGGGGAGCTGTTTTTT. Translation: CASSPRPGGWGNTGELFF.

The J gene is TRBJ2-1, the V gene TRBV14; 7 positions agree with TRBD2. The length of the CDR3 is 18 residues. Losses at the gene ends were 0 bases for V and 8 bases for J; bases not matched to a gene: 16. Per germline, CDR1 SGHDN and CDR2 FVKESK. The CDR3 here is CASSQDFRGTNSPDEQFF. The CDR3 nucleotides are TGTGCCAGCAGCCAAGATTTTCGCGGGACTAATAGCCCCGATGAGCAGTTCTTC.

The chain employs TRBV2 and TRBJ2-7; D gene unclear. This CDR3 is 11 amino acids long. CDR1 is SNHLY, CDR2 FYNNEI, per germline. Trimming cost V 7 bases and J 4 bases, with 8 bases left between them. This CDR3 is CASTTVYEQYF. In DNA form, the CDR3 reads TGTGCCAGCACCACAGTATACGAGCAGTACTTC. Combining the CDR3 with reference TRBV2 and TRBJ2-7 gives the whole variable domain EPEVTQTPSHQVTQMGQEVILRCVPISNHLYFYWYRQILGQKVEFLVSFYNNEISEKSEIFDDQFSVERPDGSNFTLKIRSTKLEDSAMYFCASTTVYEQYFGPGTRLTVT.

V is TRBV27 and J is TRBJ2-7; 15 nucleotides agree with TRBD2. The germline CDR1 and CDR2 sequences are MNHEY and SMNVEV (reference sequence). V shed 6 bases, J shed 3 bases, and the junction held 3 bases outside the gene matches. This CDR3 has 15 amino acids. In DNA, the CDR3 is TGTGCCAGCAGATCGGGACTAGCGGGAGGCTACGAGCAGTACTTC. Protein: CASRSGLAGGYEQYF.

DNA of the CDR3: TGTGCCAGCAGTAAGACGACAGTTGTCTATGGCTACACCTTC. Translation gives CASSKTTVVYGYTF. The chain uses TRBV28 and TRBJ1-2, with D possibly being TRBD1 (5 bases). Germline-derived CDR1 and CDR2 are MDHEN and SYDVKM. Trimming stripped 5 bases from V and 4 bases from J, with 14 bases between. The CDR3 loop spans 14 amino acids.